This T cell receptor beta chain was sequenced during a study of T cell clones after liver transplantation. About this clone: The antigen is undetermined.

General study results and limits: Rather than being deleted, graft donor-reactive T cells may have moved into the graft.

Here immunoSEQ multiplex PCR was the method, and the copy in TCRdb shows in-frame clones only, minus some. The data show more than 15,000 clones, more than 70% seen once. Between the trimmed V and J ends, which lost 5 bases and 0 bases, there was a span of 8 bases. The CDR3 spans 13 residues. CDR1 and CDR2 (germline): SGHVS, FNYEAQ. The clonotype originates from a human patient who received a liver transplant. Among the T cells, some may be from the graft donor. The rearrangement uses TRBV7-6 and TRBJ2-7, with a weak D call TRBD2 (6 bases). The sample in question was CD8+ T cells from blood, obtained about 50 months after liver transplant. The CDR3 region has the DNA TGTGCCAGCAGCCCGGGGGACTCCTACGAGCAGTACTTC. It encodes CASSPGDSYEQYF.